The clone carrying this T cell receptor beta chain was picked up a small number of times. What it binds is not known. J was trimmed by 2 bases and V by 4 bases; bases with no gene match: 15. Germline CDR1 is MNHNS and CDR2 is SASEGT. This CDR3 region has 19 residues. The data derive from a study of response to subunit inactivated influenza vaccine. Study-level points and caveats: New T cells are recruited in small numbers by each seasonal influenza vaccination, according to the authors' suggestion.

TCRdb fed the RT-PCR reads into MiXCR, producing one record per CDR3 protein. The table shows hundreds of thousands of distinct CDR3 sequences, with 16% occurring only once. The sequencing here drew on CD4+ T cells sorted from PBMCs, taken roughly 24 months after vaccination. The gene calls are TRBV6-1 and TRBJ2-1; TRBD2 aligns across 9 bases. The sequence derives from a man in his fifties or sixties who received an inactivated influenza vaccine. CDR3 in amino acids: CASSGLLMGGRGTYNEQFF. The CDR3 coding sequence is TGTGCCAGCAGTGGATTACTCATGGGCGGGAGGGGAACCTACAATGAGCAGTTCTTC.